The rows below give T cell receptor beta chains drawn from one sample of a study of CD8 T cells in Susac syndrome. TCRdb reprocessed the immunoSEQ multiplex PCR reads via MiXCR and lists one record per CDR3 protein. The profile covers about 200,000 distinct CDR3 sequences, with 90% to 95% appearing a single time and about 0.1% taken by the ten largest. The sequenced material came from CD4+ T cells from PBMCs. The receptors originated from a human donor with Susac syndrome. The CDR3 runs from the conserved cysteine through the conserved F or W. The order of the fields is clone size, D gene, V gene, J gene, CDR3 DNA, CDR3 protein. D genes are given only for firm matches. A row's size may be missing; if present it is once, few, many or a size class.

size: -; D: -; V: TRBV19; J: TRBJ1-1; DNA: TGTGCCAGTAGCACAAGGACTGCATTGAACACTGAAGCTTTCTTT; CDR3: CASSTRTALNTEAFF
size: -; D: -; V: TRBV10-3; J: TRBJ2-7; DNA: TGTGCCATCAGTGAGACGGGGACCTACGAGCAGTACTTC; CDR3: CAISETGTYEQYF
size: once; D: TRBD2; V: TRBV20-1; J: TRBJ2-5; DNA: TGCAGTGCCTCGTTGGCGGGAGTAGGAGAGACCCAGTACTTC; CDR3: CSASLAGVGETQYF
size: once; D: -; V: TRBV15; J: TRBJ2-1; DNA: TGTGCCACCGGAGAGATCCGGGAAGCTTACAATGAGCAGTTCTTC; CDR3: CATGEIREAYNEQFF
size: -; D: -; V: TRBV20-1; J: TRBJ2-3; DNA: TGCAGTGCTAGAAACTTATCCCCTACAGATACGCAGTATTTT; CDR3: CSARNLSPTDTQYF
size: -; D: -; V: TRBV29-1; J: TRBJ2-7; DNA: -; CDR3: CVQCCSVESQGRPYEQYF
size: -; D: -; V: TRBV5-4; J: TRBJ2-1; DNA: TGTGCCGCGGGTCCCGGGGGTAATGGGGTTGAGCAGTTCTTC; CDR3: CAAGPGGNGVEQFF
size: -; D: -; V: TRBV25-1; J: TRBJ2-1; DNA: TGTGCCAGCAGTGGATTGCCCAGGGACTCCCCCTACAATGAGCAGTTCTTC; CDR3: CASSGLPRDSPYNEQFF
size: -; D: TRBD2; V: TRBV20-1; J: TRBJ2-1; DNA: TGCAGTGCTAGGACGGCGGGAGGCTCCTACAATGAGCAGTTCTTC; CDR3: CSARTAGGSYNEQFF
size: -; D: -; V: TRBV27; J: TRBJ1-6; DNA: TGTGCCAGCAGAATCTACGGCCAGCACAACTTT; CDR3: CASRIYGQHNF
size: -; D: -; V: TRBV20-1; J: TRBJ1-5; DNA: TGCAGTGCCCTAGCCACGGCTAACCAGCCCCAGCATTTT; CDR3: CSALATANQPQHF
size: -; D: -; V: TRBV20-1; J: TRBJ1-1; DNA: TGCAGTGCTAGAGTTTGGGAAATAGGGAACACTGAAGCTTTCTTT; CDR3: CSARVWEIGNTEAFF
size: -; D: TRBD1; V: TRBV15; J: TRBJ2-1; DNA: TGTGCCACCAGCAGGGGACAGGGAGGACAAGAGCAGTTCTTC; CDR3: CATSRGQGGQEQFF
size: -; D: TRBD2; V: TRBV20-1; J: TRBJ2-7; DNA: TGCAGTGCTACTCACGGGACTAGAGGCGAGCAGTACTTC; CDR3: CSATHGTRGEQYF
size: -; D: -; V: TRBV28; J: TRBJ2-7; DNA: TGTGCCAGCAGTTTGGCAGGCGCCTACGAGCAGTACTTC; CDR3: CASSLAGAYEQYF
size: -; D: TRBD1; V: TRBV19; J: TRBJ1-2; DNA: TGTGCCAGTAGTATGGACAGGGGGCTCGGCTACACCTTC; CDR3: CASSMDRGLGYTF
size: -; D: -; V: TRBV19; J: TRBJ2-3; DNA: TGTGCCAGTAGTAAACCGCGGAGCACAGATACGCAGTATTTT; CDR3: CASSKPRSTDTQYF
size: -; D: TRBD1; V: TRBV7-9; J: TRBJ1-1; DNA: TGTGCCAGCAGCCAGGGGGGTGGGGGGATGAACACTGAAGCTTTCTTT; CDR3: CASSQGGGGMNTEAFF
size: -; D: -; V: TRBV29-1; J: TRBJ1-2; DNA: TGCAGCGTTGAAGAAGTTGTAAGTGGCTACACCTTC; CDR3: CSVEEVVSGYTF
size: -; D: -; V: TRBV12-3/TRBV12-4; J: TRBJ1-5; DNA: TGTGCCAGCAGGTGGGGGCAAGTTCAGCCCCAGCATTTT; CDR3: CASRWGQVQPQHF